These T cell receptor beta chains were read from a single sample in a study of CD8+ T cells in alopecia areata. TCRdb's copy holds only in-frame clones and misses some; the assay was immunoSEQ multiplex PCR. The sample lists approximately 98,000 clones, 58% seen once, with roughly 25% in the top ten. The sequenced material came from NKG2D-low CD8+ T cells sorted from blood. The receptor set was obtained from a human donor with alopecia areata. Each CDR3 is given without its conserved first and last residue. Fields, in order: J gene, CDR3 length, V gene, CDR3 protein.

j_call: TRBJ1-2; cdr3_length: 13; v_call: TRBV28; cdr3_aa: ASSPPEVGHWGYT
j_call: TRBJ2-1; cdr3_length: 12; v_call: TRBV4-1; cdr3_aa: ASSHAGGPSEQF
j_call: TRBJ2-7; cdr3_length: 13; v_call: TRBV4-1; cdr3_aa: ASSQRASGTYEQY
j_call: TRBJ1-1; cdr3_length: 12; v_call: TRBV5-5; cdr3_aa: ASSPTAGNTEAF
j_call: TRBJ2-1; cdr3_length: 13; v_call: TRBV27; cdr3_aa: ASSWGLPGPNEQF
j_call: TRBJ2-1; cdr3_length: 15; v_call: TRBV5-1; cdr3_aa: ASSLGTSGRAGGEQF
j_call: TRBJ1-2; cdr3_length: 15; v_call: TRBV7-3; cdr3_aa: ASSLTGIVSSYYGYT
j_call: TRBJ2-7; cdr3_length: 11; v_call: TRBV7-3; cdr3_aa: ASSLGGGSEQY
j_call: TRBJ2-2; cdr3_length: 13; v_call: TRBV5-4; cdr3_aa: ASSLDRVYSGELF
j_call: TRBJ1-5; cdr3_length: 11; v_call: TRBV2; cdr3_aa: ASSDWIDQPQH
j_call: TRBJ2-1; cdr3_length: 11; v_call: TRBV29-1; cdr3_aa: SVGREGPNEQF
j_call: TRBJ2-7; cdr3_length: 15; v_call: TRBV11-2; cdr3_aa: ASSLDGDRLQSYEQY
j_call: TRBJ2-3; cdr3_length: 15; v_call: TRBV9; cdr3_aa: ASSSPRGGGGGDTQY
j_call: TRBJ1-4; cdr3_length: 13; v_call: TRBV19; cdr3_aa: ASSMGLQTNEKLF
j_call: TRBJ2-7; cdr3_length: 12; v_call: TRBV6-5; cdr3_aa: ASSYSGGSYEQY
j_call: TRBJ1-2; cdr3_length: 13; v_call: TRBV27; cdr3_aa: ASSSGQAYQYGYT
j_call: TRBJ2-7; cdr3_length: 8; v_call: TRBV29-1; cdr3_aa: SVEDYEQY
j_call: TRBJ1-2; cdr3_length: 11; v_call: TRBV6-5; cdr3_aa: ASSYSTGEGYT
j_call: TRBJ2-7; cdr3_length: 12; v_call: TRBV5-6; cdr3_aa: ASSLGQAAYEQY
j_call: TRBJ2-5; cdr3_length: 7; v_call: TRBV27; cdr3_aa: ASSLAQY
j_call: TRBJ1-2; cdr3_length: 12; v_call: TRBV27; cdr3_aa: ASSSGSGATGYT
j_call: TRBJ2-5; cdr3_length: 10; v_call: TRBV7-9; cdr3_aa: ASEALEETQY
j_call: TRBJ2-5; cdr3_length: 14; v_call: TRBV6-5; cdr3_aa: ASSYPKTDPQETQY
j_call: TRBJ2-1; cdr3_length: 11; v_call: TRBV29-1; cdr3_aa: SVVKRQGDEQF
j_call: TRBJ2-6; cdr3_length: 13; v_call: TRBV27; cdr3_aa: ASSSRLGGANVLT
j_call: TRBJ2-1; cdr3_length: 10; v_call: TRBV29-1; cdr3_aa: SVAGTAAEQF
j_call: TRBJ2-7; cdr3_length: 10; v_call: TRBV5-6; cdr3_aa: ASSGLSFEQY
j_call: TRBJ2-7; cdr3_length: 11; v_call: TRBV27; cdr3_aa: ASSLGTRGEQY
j_call: TRBJ2-3; cdr3_length: 14; v_call: TRBV7-9; cdr3_aa: ASSPMEGSSTDTQY
j_call: TRBJ2-5; cdr3_length: 10; v_call: TRBV27; cdr3_aa: ASRRVGETQY
j_call: TRBJ2-1; cdr3_length: 11; v_call: TRBV6-5; cdr3_aa: ASSYSGGGEQF
j_call: TRBJ2-5; cdr3_length: 12; v_call: TRBV7-9; cdr3_aa: ASSSPGHRLEQY
j_call: TRBJ2-5; cdr3_length: 13; v_call: TRBV5-1; cdr3_aa: ASSLSQRERETQY
j_call: TRBJ2-2; cdr3_length: 11; v_call: TRBV5-6; cdr3_aa: ASSFGGTGELF
j_call: TRBJ1-2; cdr3_length: 9; v_call: TRBV27; cdr3_aa: ASRHRDGYT
j_call: TRBJ2-1; cdr3_length: 14; v_call: TRBV27; cdr3_aa: ASSLSEHRVYDEQF
j_call: TRBJ2-5; cdr3_length: 12; v_call: TRBV9; cdr3_aa: ASSVAGVQETQY
j_call: TRBJ2-1; cdr3_length: 12; v_call: TRBV11-3; cdr3_aa: ASSLVGTYNEQF
j_call: TRBJ2-5; cdr3_length: 14; v_call: TRBV6-6; cdr3_aa: ASSYPKTDPQETQY
j_call: TRBJ1-1; cdr3_length: 14; v_call: TRBV5-6; cdr3_aa: ASSLLTQSVGTEAF
j_call: TRBJ1-5; cdr3_length: 13; v_call: TRBV7-9; cdr3_aa: ASSSSGIGNQPQH